Listed here is a single T cell receptor beta chain. Its antigen remains unknown. The CDR3 extends over 15 amino acids. The V gene's germline CDR1 is SGHNT and CDR2 YYREEE (reference sequence). Between the trimmed V and J ends, which lost 0 bases and 0 bases, there was a span of 7 bases. This sample is drawn from a study of OX40 agonist ivuxolimab in advanced cancers. As for the study in general: It was permissible to have had prior anti-PD-1, anti-PD-L1 or anti-CTLA-4 therapy, and over 35% had some.

Sequencing was performed with immunoSEQ multiplex PCR; in TCRdb, only in-frame clones are kept and a portion is missing. The sample shows roughly 70,000 clones, less than 90% of them seen only once. Study-level results: A proportion of nonresponders additionally exhibited low normalized T-cell clonal expansion.

The chain uses TRBV5-4 and TRBJ2-1, with a possible D match to TRBD2 (6 bases). The sequence derives from an adult with an advanced solid tumor such as melanoma, head and neck, liver or kidney cancer. The input for sequencing was CD4+ or CD8+ T cells sorted from blood, taken in a trial of the OX40 agonist ivuxolimab. CDR3 in DNA: TGTGCCAGCAGCTTGGCTAGCGCCTCCTACAATGAGCAGTTCTTC. Protein: CASSLASASYNEQFF.